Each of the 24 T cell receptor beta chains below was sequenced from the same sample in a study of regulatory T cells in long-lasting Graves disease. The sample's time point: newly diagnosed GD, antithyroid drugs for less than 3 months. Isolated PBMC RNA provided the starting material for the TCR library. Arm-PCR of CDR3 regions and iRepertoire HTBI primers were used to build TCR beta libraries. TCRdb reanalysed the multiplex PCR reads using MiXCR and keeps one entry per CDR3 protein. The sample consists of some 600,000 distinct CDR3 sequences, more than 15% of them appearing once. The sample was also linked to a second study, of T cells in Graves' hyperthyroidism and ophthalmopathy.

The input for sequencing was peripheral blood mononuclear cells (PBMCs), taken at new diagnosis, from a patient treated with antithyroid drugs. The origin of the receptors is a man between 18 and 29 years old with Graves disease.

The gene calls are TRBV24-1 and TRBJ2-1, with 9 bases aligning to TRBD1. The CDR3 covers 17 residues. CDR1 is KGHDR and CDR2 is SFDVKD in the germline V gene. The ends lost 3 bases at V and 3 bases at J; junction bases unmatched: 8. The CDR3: CATSDPTGGSDYNEQFF. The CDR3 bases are TGTGCCACCAGTGATCCTACAGGGGGCTCTGACTACAATGAGCAGTTCTTC.

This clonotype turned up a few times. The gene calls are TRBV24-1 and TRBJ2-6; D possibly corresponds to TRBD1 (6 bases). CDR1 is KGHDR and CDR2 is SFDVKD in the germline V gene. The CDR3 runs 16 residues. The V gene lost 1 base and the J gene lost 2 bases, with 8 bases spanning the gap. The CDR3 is CATSDFDRTGANVLTF. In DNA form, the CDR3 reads TGTGCCACCAGTGATTTCGACAGGACTGGGGCCAACGTCCTGACTTTC.

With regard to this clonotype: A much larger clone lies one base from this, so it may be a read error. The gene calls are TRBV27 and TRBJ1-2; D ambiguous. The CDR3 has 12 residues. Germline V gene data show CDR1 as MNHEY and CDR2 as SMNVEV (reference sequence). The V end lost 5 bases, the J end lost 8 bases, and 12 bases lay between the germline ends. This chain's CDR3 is CASSDPLGGYTF. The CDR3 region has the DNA TGTGCCAGCAGTGACCCCCTCGGCGGCTACACCTTC.

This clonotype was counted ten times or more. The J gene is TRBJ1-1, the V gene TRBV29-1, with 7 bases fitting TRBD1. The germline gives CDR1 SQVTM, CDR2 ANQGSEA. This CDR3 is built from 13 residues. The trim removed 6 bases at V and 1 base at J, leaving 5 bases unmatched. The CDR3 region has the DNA TGCAGCGTGAGGGACAGCCCGAACACTGAAGCTTTCTTT. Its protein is CSVRDSPNTEAFF.

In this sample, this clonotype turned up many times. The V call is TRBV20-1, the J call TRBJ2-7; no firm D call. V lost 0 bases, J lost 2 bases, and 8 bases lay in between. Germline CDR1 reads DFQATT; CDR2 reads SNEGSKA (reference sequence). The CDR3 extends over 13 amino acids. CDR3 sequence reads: CSAREGLPYEQYF. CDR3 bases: TGCAGTGCTAGAGAGGGGTTACCCTACGAGCAGTACTTC.

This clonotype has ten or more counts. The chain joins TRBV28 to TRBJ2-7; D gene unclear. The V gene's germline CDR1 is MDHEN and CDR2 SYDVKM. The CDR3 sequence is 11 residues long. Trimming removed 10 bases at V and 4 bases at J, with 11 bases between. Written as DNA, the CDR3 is TGTGCCACCTCTTACCCGTACGAGCAGTACTTC. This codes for CATSYPYEQYF.

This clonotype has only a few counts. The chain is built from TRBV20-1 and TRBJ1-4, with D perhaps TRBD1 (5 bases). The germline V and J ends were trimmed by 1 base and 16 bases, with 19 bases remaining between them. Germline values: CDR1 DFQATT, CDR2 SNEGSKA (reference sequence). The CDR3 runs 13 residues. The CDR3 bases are TGCAGTGCTAGAGGGGGAACAGAATTAAGGGGGTTTTTT. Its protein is CSARGGTELRGFF.

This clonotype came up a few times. The CDR3: CASSYRGQSNSPLHF. For the CDR3, the DNA is TGTGCCAGCAGCTATCGGGGGCAGTCGAATTCACCCCTCCACTTT. The chain couples TRBV6-1 to TRBJ1-6; tentative D call: TRBD1 (6 bases). Germline CDR1 and CDR2: MNHNS and SASEGT. Trimming left V 6 bases short and J 7 bases short, with 16 bases between. The CDR3 is 15 amino acids.

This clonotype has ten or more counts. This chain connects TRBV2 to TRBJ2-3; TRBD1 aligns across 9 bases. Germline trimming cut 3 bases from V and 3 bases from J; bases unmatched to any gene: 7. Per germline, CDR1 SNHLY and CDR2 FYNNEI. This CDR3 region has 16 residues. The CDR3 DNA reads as TGTGCCAGCAGTGATAGTTACAGGGGGCGAACAGATACGCAGTATTTT. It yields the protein CASSDSYRGRTDTQYF.

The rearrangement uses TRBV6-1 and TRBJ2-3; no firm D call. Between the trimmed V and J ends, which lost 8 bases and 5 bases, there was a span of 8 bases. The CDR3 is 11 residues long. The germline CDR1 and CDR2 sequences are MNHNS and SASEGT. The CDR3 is CASVGLDTQYF. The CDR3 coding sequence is TGTGCCAGCGTGGGTCTAGATACGCAGTATTTT.

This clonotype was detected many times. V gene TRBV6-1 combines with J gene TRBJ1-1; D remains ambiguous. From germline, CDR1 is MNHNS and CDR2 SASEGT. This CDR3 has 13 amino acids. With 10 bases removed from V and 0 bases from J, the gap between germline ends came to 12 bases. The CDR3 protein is CATGGSMNTEAFF. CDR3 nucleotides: TGTGCCACCGGAGGGAGTATGAACACTGAAGCTTTCTTT.

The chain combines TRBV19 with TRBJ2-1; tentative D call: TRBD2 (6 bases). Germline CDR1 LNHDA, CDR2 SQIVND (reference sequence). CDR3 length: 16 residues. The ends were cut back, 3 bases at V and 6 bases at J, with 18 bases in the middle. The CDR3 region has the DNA TGTGCCAGTAGTATCCATAGCGGAGTAAGGACCAATGAGCAGTTCTTC. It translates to CASSIHSGVRTNEQFF.

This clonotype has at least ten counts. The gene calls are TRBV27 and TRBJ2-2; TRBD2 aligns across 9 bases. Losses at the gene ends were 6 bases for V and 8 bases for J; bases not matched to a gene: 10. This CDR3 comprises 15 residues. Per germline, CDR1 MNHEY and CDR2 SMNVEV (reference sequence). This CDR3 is CASRSLAGFVGELFF. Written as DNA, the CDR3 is TGTGCCAGCAGGTCCCTAGCGGGGTTCGTGGGGGAGCTGTTTTTT.

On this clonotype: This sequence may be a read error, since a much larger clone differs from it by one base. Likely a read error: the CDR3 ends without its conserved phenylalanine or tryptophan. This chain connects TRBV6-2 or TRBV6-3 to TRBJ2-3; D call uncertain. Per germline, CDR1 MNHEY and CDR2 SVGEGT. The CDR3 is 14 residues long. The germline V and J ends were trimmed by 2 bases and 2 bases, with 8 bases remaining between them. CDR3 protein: CASSYVGDTDTQYL. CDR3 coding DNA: TGTGCCAGCAGTTACGTCGGAGACACAGATACGCAGTATTTG.

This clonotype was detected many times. In nucleotides, the CDR3 is TGTGCCATCAGTGAGAGCGGGAGGGGCGCCGGGGAGCTGTTTTTT. This codes for CAISESGRGAGELFF. The chain employs TRBV10-3 and TRBJ2-2, with TRBD2 matching over 10 bases. Trimming took 2 bases from V and 6 from J; bases not matched to a gene: 3. In germline, CDR1 is ENHRY, CDR2 SYGVKD. The CDR3 loop spans 15 amino acids.

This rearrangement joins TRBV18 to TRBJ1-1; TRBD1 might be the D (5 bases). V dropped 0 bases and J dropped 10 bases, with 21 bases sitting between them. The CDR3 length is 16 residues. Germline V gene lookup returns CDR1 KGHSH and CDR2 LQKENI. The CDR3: CASSPPGGANPSGAFF. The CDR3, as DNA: TGTGCCAGCTCACCACCAGGAGGGGCGAACCCTTCTGGAGCTTTCTTT.

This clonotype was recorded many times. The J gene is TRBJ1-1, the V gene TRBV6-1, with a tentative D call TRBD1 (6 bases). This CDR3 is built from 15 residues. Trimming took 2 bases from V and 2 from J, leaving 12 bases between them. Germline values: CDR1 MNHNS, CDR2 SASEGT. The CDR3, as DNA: TGTGCCAGCAGTGAAAAGGCAGGGGATAACACTGAAGCTTTCTTT. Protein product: CASSEKAGDNTEAFF.

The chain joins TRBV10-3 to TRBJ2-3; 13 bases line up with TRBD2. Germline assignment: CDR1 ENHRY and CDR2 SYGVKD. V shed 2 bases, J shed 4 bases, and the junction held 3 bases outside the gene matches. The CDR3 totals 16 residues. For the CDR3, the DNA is TGTGCCATCAGTGAGAGGGGACTAGCGGGACCAGATACGCAGTATTTT. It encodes CAISERGLAGPDTQYF.

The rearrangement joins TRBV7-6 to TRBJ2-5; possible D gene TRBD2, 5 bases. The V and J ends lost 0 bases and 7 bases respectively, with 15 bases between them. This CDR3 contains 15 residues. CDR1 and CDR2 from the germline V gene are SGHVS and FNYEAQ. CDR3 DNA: TGTGCCAGCAGCTTAGCGGGTAACACCGCGGGGACCCAGTACTTC. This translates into CASSLAGNTAGTQYF. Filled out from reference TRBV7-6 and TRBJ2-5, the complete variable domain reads GAGVSQSPRYKVTKRGQDVALRCDPISGHVSLYWYRQALGQGPEFLTYFNYEAQQDKSGLPNDRFSAERPEGSISTLTIQRTEQRDSAMYRCASSLAGNTAGTQYFGPGTRLLVL.

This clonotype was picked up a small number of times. This chain's CDR3 is CATRGTTLYEQYF. The CDR3 region has the DNA TGTGCCACCCGCGGGACCACTCTTTACGAGCAGTACTTC. This sequence joins TRBV27 and TRBJ2-7, with D possibly being TRBD2 (6 bases). Trimming removed 10 bases from V and 4 bases from J, with 17 bases in between. CDR1 and CDR2 from the germline V gene are MNHEY and SMNVEV (reference sequence). The CDR3 is 13 amino acids.

The CDR3 sequence: CASTPSGREVYNEQFF. CDR3 sequence (DNA): TGTGCCAGCACCCCTAGCGGGAGGGAAGTCTACAATGAGCAGTTCTTC. This chain links TRBV5-4 with TRBJ2-1; TRBD2 agrees at 12 bases. With 6 bases clipped from V and 3 bases from J, the junction kept 7 bases outside the gene matches. The CDR3 spans 16 residues. Germline-derived CDR1 and CDR2 are SGHNT and YYREEE (reference sequence).

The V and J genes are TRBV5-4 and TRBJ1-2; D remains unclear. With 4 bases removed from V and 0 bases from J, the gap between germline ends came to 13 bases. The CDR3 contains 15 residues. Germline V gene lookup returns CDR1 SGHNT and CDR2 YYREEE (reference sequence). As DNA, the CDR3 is TGTGCCAGCAGCCAATCGGGTACAGCTAACTATGGCTACACCTTC. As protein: CASSQSGTANYGYTF.

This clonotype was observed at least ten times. CDR3 in amino acids: CAISEGGTSGKYEQYF. CDR3 bases: TGTGCCATCAGTGAGGGTGGGACTAGCGGGAAATACGAGCAGTACTTC. The rearrangement links TRBV10-3 to TRBJ2-7; 13 positions match TRBD2. Germline V gene sequence: CDR1 ENHRY, CDR2 SYGVKD. With V trimmed by 2 bases and J by 4 bases, 5 bases remained unmatched. CDR3 size: 16 residues.

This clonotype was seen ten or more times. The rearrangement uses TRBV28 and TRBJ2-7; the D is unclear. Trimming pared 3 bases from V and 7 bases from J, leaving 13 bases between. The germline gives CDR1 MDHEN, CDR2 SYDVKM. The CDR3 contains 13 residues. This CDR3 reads CASSFRHLWEQYF. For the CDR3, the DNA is TGTGCCAGCAGTTTTAGACACCTCTGGGAGCAGTACTTC.